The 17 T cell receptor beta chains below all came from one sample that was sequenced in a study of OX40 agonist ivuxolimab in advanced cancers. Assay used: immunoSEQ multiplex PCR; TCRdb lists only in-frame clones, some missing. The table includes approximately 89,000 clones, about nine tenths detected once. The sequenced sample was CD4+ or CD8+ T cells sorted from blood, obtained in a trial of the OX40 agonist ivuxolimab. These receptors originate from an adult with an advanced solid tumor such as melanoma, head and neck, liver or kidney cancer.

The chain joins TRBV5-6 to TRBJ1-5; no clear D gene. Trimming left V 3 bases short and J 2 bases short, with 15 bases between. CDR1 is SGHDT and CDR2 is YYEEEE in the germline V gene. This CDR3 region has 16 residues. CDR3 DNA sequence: TGTGCCAGCAGCTGGGGTGGCCAGCGGGGCAATCAGCCCCAGCATTTT. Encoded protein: CASSWGGQRGNQPQHF.

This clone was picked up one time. DNA of the CDR3: TGTGCCAGCAGCTTAACGTCAGGGGCTGGAAACACCATATATTTT. Its translation is CASSLTSGAGNTIYF. V usage is TRBV7-9 and J usage is TRBJ1-3, with D possibly being TRBD1 (6 bases). The germline CDR1 and CDR2 sequences are SEHNR and FQNEAQ (reference sequence). CDR3 length: 15 amino acids. V lost 2 bases, J lost 2 bases, and 10 bases lay in between.

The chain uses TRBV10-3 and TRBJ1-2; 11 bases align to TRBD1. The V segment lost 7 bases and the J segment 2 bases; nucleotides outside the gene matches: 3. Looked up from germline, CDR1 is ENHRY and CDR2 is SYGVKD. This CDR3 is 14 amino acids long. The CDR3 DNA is TGTGCCATCACCCGGGACAGGGGGAACTATGGCTACACCTTC. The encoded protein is CAITRDRGNYGYTF.

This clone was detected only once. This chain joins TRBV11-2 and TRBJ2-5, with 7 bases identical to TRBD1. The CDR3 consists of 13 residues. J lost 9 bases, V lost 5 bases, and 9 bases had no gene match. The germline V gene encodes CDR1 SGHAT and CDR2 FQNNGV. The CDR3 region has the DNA TGTGCCAGCAGCCCGCAGGGGGAAAGTCCCCAGTACTTC. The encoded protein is CASSPQGESPQYF.

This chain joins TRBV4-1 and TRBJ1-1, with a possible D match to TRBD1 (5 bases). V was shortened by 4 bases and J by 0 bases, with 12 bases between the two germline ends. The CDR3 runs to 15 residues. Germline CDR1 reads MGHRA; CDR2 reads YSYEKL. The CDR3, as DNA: TGCGCCAGCAGCCCTACTCAAGGGGTGAACACTGAAGCTTTCTTT. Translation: CASSPTQGVNTEAFF.

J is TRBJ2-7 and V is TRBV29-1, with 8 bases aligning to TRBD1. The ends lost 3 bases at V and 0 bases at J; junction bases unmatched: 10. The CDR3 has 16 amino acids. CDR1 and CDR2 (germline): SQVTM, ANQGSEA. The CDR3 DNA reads TGCAGCGTTGATACAGTTGGACAGGGCAGCTCCTACGAGCAGTACTTC. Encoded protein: CSVDTVGQGSSYEQYF.

The CDR3 DNA follows: TGCGCCAGCAGCTTGAGGCCAAACGGGGGATACAATGAGCAGTTCTTC. Amino acids: CASSLRPNGGYNEQFF. The V gene is TRBV5-1, the J gene TRBJ2-1; D is possibly TRBD2 (6 bases). CDR3 size: 16 residues. Germline V gives CDR1 SGHRS, CDR2 YFSETQ. V gave up 1 base and J gave up 4 bases, with 15 bases separating them.

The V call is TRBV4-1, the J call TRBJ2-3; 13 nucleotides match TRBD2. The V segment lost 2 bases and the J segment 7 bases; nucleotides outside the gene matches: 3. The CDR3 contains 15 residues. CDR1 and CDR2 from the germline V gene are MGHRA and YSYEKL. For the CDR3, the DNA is TGCGCCAGCAGCCAATGGACTAGCGGGGGAAATACGCAGTATTTT. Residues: CASSQWTSGGNTQYF.

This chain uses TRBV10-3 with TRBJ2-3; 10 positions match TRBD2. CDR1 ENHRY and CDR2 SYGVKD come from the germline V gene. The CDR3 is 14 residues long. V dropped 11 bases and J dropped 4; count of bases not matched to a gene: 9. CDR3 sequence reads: CASKRGGEADTQYF. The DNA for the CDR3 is TGTGCCTCCAAGCGGGGGGGTGAAGCAGATACGCAGTATTTT.

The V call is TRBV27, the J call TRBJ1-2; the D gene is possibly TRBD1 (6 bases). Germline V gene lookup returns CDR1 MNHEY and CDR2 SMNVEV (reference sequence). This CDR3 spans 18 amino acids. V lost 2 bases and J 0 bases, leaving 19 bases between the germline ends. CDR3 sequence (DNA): TGTGCCAGCAGTTTAAGTTGGCCCGGAGGGGGAGCTAACTATGGCTACACCTTC. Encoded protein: CASSLSWPGGGANYGYTF.

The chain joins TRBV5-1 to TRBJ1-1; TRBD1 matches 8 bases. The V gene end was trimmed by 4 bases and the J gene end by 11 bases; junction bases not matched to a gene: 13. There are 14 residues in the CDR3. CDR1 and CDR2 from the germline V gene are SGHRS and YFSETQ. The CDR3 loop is CASSRTQTGDSAFF. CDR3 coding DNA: TGCGCCAGCAGCCGCACTCAGACAGGGGATTCGGCTTTCTTT.

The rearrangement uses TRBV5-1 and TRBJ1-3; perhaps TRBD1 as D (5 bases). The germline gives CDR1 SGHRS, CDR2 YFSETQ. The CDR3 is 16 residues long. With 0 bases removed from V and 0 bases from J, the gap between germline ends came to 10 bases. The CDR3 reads CASSLGDANSGNTIYF. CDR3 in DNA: TGCGCCAGCAGCTTGGGGGACGCTAACTCTGGAAACACCATATATTTT.

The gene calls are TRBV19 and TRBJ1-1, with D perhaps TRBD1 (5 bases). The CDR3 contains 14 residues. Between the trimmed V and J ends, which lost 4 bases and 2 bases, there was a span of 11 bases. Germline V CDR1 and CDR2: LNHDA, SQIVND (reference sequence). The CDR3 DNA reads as TGTGCCAGTAGTACGCGGGACCTAAACACTGAAGCTTTCTTT. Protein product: CASSTRDLNTEAFF. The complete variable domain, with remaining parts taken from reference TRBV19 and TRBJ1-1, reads DGGITQSPKYLFRKEGQNVTLSCEQNLNHDAMYWYRQDPGQGLRLIYYSQIVNDFQKGDIAEGYSVSREKKESFPLTVTSAQKNPTAFYLCASSTRDLNTEAFFGQGTRLTVV.

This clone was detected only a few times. In nucleotides, the CDR3 is TGTGCCAGCACACCCGGGACACAGGGTTACGAGCAGTACTTC. Protein sequence: CASTPGTQGYEQYF. This chain uses TRBV6-6 with TRBJ2-7, with a tentative D call TRBD1 (6 bases). Looked up from germline, CDR1 is MNHNY and CDR2 is SVGAGI (reference sequence). V was clipped by 7 bases and J by 4 bases, with 17 bases between them. CDR3 size: 14 residues.

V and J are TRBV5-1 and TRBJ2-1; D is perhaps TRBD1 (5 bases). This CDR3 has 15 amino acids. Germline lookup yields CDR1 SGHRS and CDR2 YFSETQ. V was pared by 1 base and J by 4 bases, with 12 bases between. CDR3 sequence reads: CASSLSGQGYNEQFF. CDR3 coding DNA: TGCGCCAGCAGCTTGTCGGGCCAGGGATACAATGAGCAGTTCTTC.

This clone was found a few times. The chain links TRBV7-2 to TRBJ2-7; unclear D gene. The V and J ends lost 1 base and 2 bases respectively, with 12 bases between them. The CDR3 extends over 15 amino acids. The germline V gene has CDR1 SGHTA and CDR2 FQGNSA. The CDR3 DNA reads TGTGCCAGCAGCTTAGGCCCCAACAGAGCCTACGAGCAGTACTTC. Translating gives CASSLGPNRAYEQYF.

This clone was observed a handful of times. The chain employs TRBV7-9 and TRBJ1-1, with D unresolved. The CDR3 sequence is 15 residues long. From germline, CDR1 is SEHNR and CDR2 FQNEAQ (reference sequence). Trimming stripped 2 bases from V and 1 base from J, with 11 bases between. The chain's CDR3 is CASSLQQRANTEAFF. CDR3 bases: TGTGCCAGCAGCTTACAGCAACGGGCGAACACTGAAGCTTTCTTT.